This T cell receptor (beta chain) derives from a study of T-cell memory formation after mild COVID-19. As for the study in general: Largely donor-specific TCR clusters were found. Study observations and caveats: Proof of SARS-CoV-2 specificity was absent for the second-wave clones that crested on day 37.

This clonotype was seen ten or more times. Its target is unknown. The V gene end was trimmed by 8 bases and the J gene end by 5 bases; junction bases not matched to a gene: 11. Germline CDR1 SEHNR, CDR2 FQNEAQ (reference sequence). The CDR3 runs to 15 residues. Constant-segment primers were used for 5'RACE, and the resulting TCR alpha and TCR beta cDNA libraries carried sample barcodes and UMIs. One entry per CDR3 protein, called by TCRdb with MiXCR from the 5' RACE reads. The sample has around 200,000 distinct CDR3 sequences; 7.5% to 10% are singletons. The sequenced sample was PBMCs or a T cell subset sorted from them (not recorded which). This TCR derives from a young man who had mild COVID-19 (a few samples of this study predate the infection). Cell type and time point are not known. The chain carries TRBV7-9 and TRBJ1-1, with TRBD1 identical over 10 bases. CDR3 protein: CASPTWGQGYTEAFF. As DNA, the CDR3 is TGTGCCAGCCCAACCTGGGGACAGGGGTATACTGAAGCTTTCTTT.